This T cell receptor beta chain stems from a study of CD8+CD57+ T cells in acquired aplastic anemia. This clonotype occurred many times. The antigen is not known. The CDR3 runs to 16 residues. Germline V gene lookup returns CDR1 LNHDA and CDR2 SQIVND (reference sequence). V lost 6 bases, J lost 6 bases, and 15 bases stayed unmatched. The study's findings and limits: A set of roughly 27 CD8+ CDR3 sequences was shared between patients and controls, and these sequences appeared highly expressed in patients.

Selection for sequencing was limited to patients who had shown CD8+CD57+ cell expansion by flow cytometry. Everyone among the patients had severe acquired aplastic anemia. Profiling of TCR beta VDJ combinations and CDR3 sequences used genomic DNA as template. TCRdb independently ran MiXCR on the reads; one entry per CDR3 protein. The repertoire consists of roughly 160,000 distinct CDR3 sequences, with around 48% occurring once and the leading ten covering 2.5% to 3.5%. The sequence came from a human donor with aplastic anemia. The chain couples TRBV19 to TRBJ1-2; 8 nucleotides match TRBD1. Sequencing input: sorted CD4+, CD8+, or CD8+CD57+ T cells (not recorded which) from PBMCs. The CDR3 is CASRVSEDRVGNGYTF. DNA for the CDR3: TGTGCCAGTAGGGTGTCTGAGGACAGGGTGGGGAATGGCTACACCTTC.